The clone carrying this TCR beta chain occurred a few times. Its antigen is not known. This CDR3 comprises 16 residues. Germline V gene lookup returns CDR1 MDHEN and CDR2 SYDVKM. Germline trimming cut 7 bases from V and 5 bases from J; bases unmatched to any gene: 12. These data belong to a study of T cell responses to AZD1222 COVID-19 vaccine. General observations from the study: Repertoires were sampled only after the peak T cell response.

Profiled with immunoSEQ multiplex PCR; TCRdb holds only in-frame clones, not every one. The profile shows roughly 120,000 clones, about nine tenths of them singletons. This sequence was found in an adult in good health. The rearrangement joins TRBV28 to TRBJ2-2; TRBD1 matches at 8 bases. This specimen consisted of peripheral blood, obtained on day 0 of AZD1222 vaccination. CDR3 DNA: TGTGCCAGCACACGCGATACAGGGGGTGGGACCGGGGAGCTGTTTTTT. Translating it yields CASTRDTGGGTGELFF.